A single sample gave rise to the 20 T cell receptor beta chains below, sequenced in a study of T cell repertoires in aging, cancer and after chemotherapy. A mixed TRB-A/B primer pool amplified rearranged TRB by multiplex touch-down PCR. TCRdb re-derived calls from the multiplex PCR reads in MiXCR, one entry per CDR3 protein. The table has around 3,000 distinct CDR3 sequences, 30% to 40% seen once. TCR beta rearrangements were amplified from peripheral blood genomic DNA. Input material: blood. All receptors come from a human donor with a solid tumor.

The count of this clonotype is one. This sequence joins TRBV25-1 and TRBJ1-4; no reliable D call. The germline CDR1 and CDR2 sequences are MGHDK and SYGVNS. CDR3 length equals 15 residues. V shed 1 base and J shed 8 bases, with 14 bases lying between them. In DNA, the CDR3 is TGTGCCAGCAGTGAATGGAACCTCGGTTCGGAAAAACTGTTTTTT. Residues: CASSEWNLGSEKLFF.

Of note for this clonotype: Sequence at one end of the junction differs from germline and may be a read error. In DNA, the CDR3 is TGTGCCAGCAGCTTATCCGGGACAGCATCTTCTGGAAACACCATATATTTT. It codes for CASSLSGTASSGNTIYF. The chain is built from TRBV27 and TRBJ1-3; 7 bases match TRBD1. Per germline, CDR1 MNHEY and CDR2 SMNVEV (reference sequence). The CDR3 is made up of 17 amino acids.

This clonotype was picked up a small number of times. DNA of the CDR3: TGTGCCTCCGGACAGGGGAGTAATCAGCCCCAGCATTTT. Its translation is CASGQGSNQPQHF. The chain joins TRBV30 to TRBJ1-5; TRBD1 agrees at 9 bases. Looked up from germline, CDR1 is GTSNPN and CDR2 is SVGIG (reference sequence). CDR3 length equals 13 residues. V trimming: 7 bases; J trimming: 4 bases; junction bases outside the gene matches: 5.

This clonotype was picked up a small number of times. This chain joins TRBV28 and TRBJ2-1, with D possibly being TRBD1 (5 bases). Germline assignment: CDR1 MDHEN and CDR2 SYDVKM. V lost 6 bases and J lost 2, with 8 bases in between. This CDR3 has 13 residues. DNA for the CDR3: TGTGCCAGCAGGGGGCCCCCCTACAATGAGCAGTTCTTC. This codes for CASRGPPYNEQFF.

This clonotype was observed a handful of times. The V gene is TRBV5-1, the J gene TRBJ2-1, with 14 bases matching TRBD2. This CDR3 spans 16 amino acids. Trimming at V came to 4 bases and at J to 5 bases, leaving 5 bases not matched to a gene. Germline CDR1 is SGHRS and CDR2 is YFSETQ. CDR3 bases: TGCGCCAGCAGCCCGCGGACTAGCGGGGGGAACAATGAGCAGTTCTTC. Its protein product is CASSPRTSGGNNEQFF.

This clonotype appeared a few times. The chain is built from TRBV20-1 and TRBJ2-1; 7 bases agree with TRBD1. CDR1 is DFQATT and CDR2 is SNEGSKA in the germline V gene (reference sequence). V was pared by 5 bases and J by 6 bases, with 13 bases of the junction left unmatched. The CDR3 is made up of 15 amino acids. Here the CDR3 DNA reads TGCAGTGCTGGGCCGGGGTCCAGGGGGAGCAATGAGCAGTTCTTC. As protein: CSAGPGSRGSNEQFF.

In this sample, this clonotype is medium-sized. The chain couples TRBV30 to TRBJ2-1; D is undetermined. The V end was cut by 0 bases, the J end by 6 bases, with 6 bases between. This CDR3 spans 12 amino acids. CDR1 is GTSNPN and CDR2 is SVGIG in the germline V gene (reference sequence). CDR3 amino acids: CAWSVVRNEQFF. DNA for the CDR3: TGTGCCTGGAGTGTAGTCCGCAATGAGCAGTTCTTC.

Judged by abundance, this clonotype is medium-sized. This chain uses TRBV30 with TRBJ2-5; D is undetermined. The CDR3 is 11 amino acids. Germline V gives CDR1 GTSNPN, CDR2 SVGIG (reference sequence). Trimming removed 4 bases at V and 5 bases at J, with 8 bases between. The CDR3 nucleotides are TGTGCCTGGACAGTTGGGGAGACCCAGTACTTC. Its protein product is CAWTVGETQYF.

CDR3 bases: TGTGCCACGGCGTTTAACAGGGGTGCCTATGGCTACACCTTC. This translates into CATAFNRGAYGYTF. This chain connects TRBV24-1 to TRBJ1-2; TRBD1 aligns across 7 bases. The length of the CDR3 is 14 residues. Germline V gene sequence: CDR1 KGHDR, CDR2 SFDVKD. J gave up 4 bases and V 10 bases, and 11 bases lay outside the gene matches.

In its sample, this clonotype was seen a few times. This rearrangement joins TRBV19 to TRBJ1-5; no definite D call. The CDR3 runs to 18 residues. The V end was cut by 7 bases, the J end by 0 bases, with 22 bases between. Looked up from germline, CDR1 is LNHDA and CDR2 is SQIVND (reference sequence). The CDR3 DNA reads as TGTGCCAGTACCTCGGTTATGGGATCCAGTTTTAGCAATCAGCCCCAGCATTTT. It translates to CASTSVMGSSFSNQPQHF.

This chain links TRBV6-5 with TRBJ1-4; D is unclear. V gave up 0 bases and J gave up 0 bases, with 11 bases separating them. This CDR3 spans 17 amino acids. CDR1 is MNHEY, CDR2 SVGAGI, per germline. DNA of the CDR3: TGTGCCAGCAGTTACTCGCCCAGCGGGGCAACTAATGAAAAACTGTTTTTT. Translation: CASSYSPSGATNEKLFF.

This clonotype is hyperexpanded within its sample. This chain connects TRBV15 to TRBJ2-1, with a weak D call TRBD1 (6 bases). There are 13 residues in the CDR3. V shed 0 bases and J shed 16 bases, with 16 bases lying between them. Germline V gives CDR1 LNHNV, CDR2 YYDKDF (reference sequence). This CDR3 reads CATSREPRGTLFF. In DNA form, the CDR3 reads TGTGCCACCAGCAGAGAACCGAGGGGGACACTCTTCTTC.

This clonotype was seen a handful of times. V is TRBV27 and J is TRBJ2-7; D possibly corresponds to TRBD1 (6 bases). CDR1 MNHEY and CDR2 SMNVEV come from the germline V gene (reference sequence). V shed 5 bases and J shed 12 bases, with 20 bases lying between them. The CDR3 runs to 13 residues. The CDR3 DNA reads TGTGCCAGCAGTCCCCTCAACAGGGCCCGGGGGTACTTC. The encoded protein is CASSPLNRARGYF.

The chain joins TRBV27 to TRBJ2-7; 7 bases line up with TRBD2. The trim removed 1 base at V and 4 bases at J, leaving 10 bases unmatched. The CDR3 is 16 amino acids. CDR1 and CDR2 from the germline V gene are MNHEY and SMNVEV (reference sequence). CDR3 residues: CASSLWASGANYEQYF. As DNA, the CDR3 is TGTGCCAGCAGTTTATGGGCTAGCGGAGCTAATTACGAGCAGTACTTC.

This clonotype has more than one count but fewer than ten. This chain links TRBV14 with TRBJ2-3; TRBD1 agrees at 7 bases. The CDR3 totals 15 residues. Germline values: CDR1 SGHDN, CDR2 FVKESK. Trimming removed 1 base from V and 4 bases from J; junction bases left unmatched: 5. Here the CDR3 reads CASSQGDRVSDTQYF. CDR3 bases: TGTGCCAGCAGCCAAGGAGACAGGGTGTCAGATACGCAGTATTTT. The full variable domain, with the rest looked up from reference TRBV14 and TRBJ2-3, is EAGVTQFPSHSVIEKGQTVTLRCDPISGHDNLYWYRRVMGKEIKFLLHFVKESKQDESGMPNNRFLAERTGGTYSTLKVQPAELEDSGVYFCASSQGDRVSDTQYFGPGTRLTVL.

The chain is built from TRBV19 and TRBJ2-5, with 10 bases matching TRBD2. The V segment lost 0 bases and the J segment 6 bases; nucleotides outside the gene matches: 7. Germline lookup yields CDR1 LNHDA and CDR2 SQIVND (reference sequence). This CDR3 comprises 16 residues. CDR3 coding DNA: TGTGCCAGTAGTATAGATGCGCCTAGCGGGGGACAGACCCAGTACTTC. As protein: CASSIDAPSGGQTQYF.

V and J are TRBV18 and TRBJ2-3; D is perhaps TRBD1 or TRBD2 (5 bases each). This CDR3 is built from 15 residues. CDR1 is KGHSH and CDR2 is LQKENI in the germline V gene. V gave up 4 bases and J gave up 3 bases, with 14 bases separating them. CDR3 sequence (DNA): TGTGCCAGCTCACGAGGGACCTTACGGACAGATACGCAGTATTTT. Translation gives CASSRGTLRTDTQYF.

This clonotype appeared once. This chain connects TRBV5-6 to TRBJ1-3; tentatively, D is TRBD1 (5 bases). Germline-derived CDR1 and CDR2 are SGHDT and YYEEEE. This CDR3 has 14 amino acids. V was trimmed by 8 bases and J by 3 bases, leaving 15 bases between them. The CDR3 loop reads CASNVGTYGNTIYF. In nucleotides, the CDR3 is TGTGCCAGTAATGTGGGGACGTATGGAAACACCATATATTTT.

By sample fraction, this clonotype is medium-sized. The gene calls are TRBV7-6 and TRBJ2-7; TRBD1 matches 9 bases. Germline V gene sequence: CDR1 SGHVS, CDR2 FNYEAQ. This CDR3 has 14 residues. The J segment lost 6 bases and the V segment lost 5 bases, leaving 8 bases of the junction unmatched. This CDR3 is CASSATGQGREQYV. DNA of the CDR3: TGTGCCAGCAGCGCGACGGGACAGGGCCGCGAGCAGTACGTC.

This rearrangement joins TRBV5-1 to TRBJ2-7; D remains ambiguous. Germline CDR1 reads SGHRS; CDR2 reads YFSETQ. V dropped 8 bases and J dropped 0 bases, with 15 bases sitting between them. This CDR3 is built from 14 residues. CDR3 sequence reads: CARPSFFSSYEQYF. The CDR3 DNA follows: TGCGCCAGGCCGTCGTTTTTCAGCTCCTACGAGCAGTACTTC.